This entry concerns a single TCR beta chain. Its specific antigen is unknown. No base quality values were provided; no much bigger clone lies one nucleotide off. Collaborating institutions collected whole blood in K2EDTA tubes following their own protocols. For TCRbeta analysis, collaborators shipped samples in one of three forms: frozen whole blood, isolated PBMCs, or DNA extracted from either of those sample types. These data originate in a study of blood T cell repertoires in COVID-19 (dated by TCRdb to the early 2020s). About the study as a whole: Collaborator samples came from the United States, Italy and Spain and covered acute and convalescent phases of COVID-19. The material from the prospective study consisted of cDNA or gDNA derived from T cells, B-cell-depleted T cells, or PBMCs. Subjects who had been exposed to COVID-19, were actively infected with it, or had recovered from it provided the deeply sampled blood TCRbeta repertoires that made up the dataset. The repertoires were released in a freely available public database intended as a resource for research on the immune response to SARS-CoV-2. Samples came from the ongoing ImmuneRACE study (first 160 participants) plus 1,254 subjects from 6 global collaborators. Nearly every sample came with metadata listing a de-identified subject ID, COVID-19 status, age in years and sex. Where available, HLA class I and class II types were taken from metadata supplied by the sample provider and were not determined by assay-based typing.

The immunoSEQ Assay, a bias-controlled multiplex PCR, was used to amplify TCRbeta CDR3 regions from genomic DNA. The source study handled its data this way. The number of nucleated cells in each sample was estimated by amplification of reference gene primers within the assay. To quantify the absolute abundance of each unique TCRbeta CDR3 rearrangement, sequence reads were collapsed and filtered. For each sample, productive Simpson clonality was calculated by taking the square root of Simpson's diversity index across productive rearrangements. TCRdb stores this immuneACCESS table with in-frame sequences only. Part of the clones is absent; in the studies checked, under half of the shortfall reflects unresolved V genes, and no reason is known for the rest. D and trimming come from the DNA, and the V and J calls and clone size come from that table. This sample lists 100,000 to 150,000 clones; about 80% were detected once. The top ten clones comprise around 17% of the sample.

CDR1 SGHRS and CDR2 YFSETQ are derived from the germline V gene. V is shortened by 3 bases, J by 5 bases, and the region joining them spans 9 bases. The CDR3 runs 13 amino acids, cysteine and phenylalanine included. The only DNA kept is the CDR3, 39 bases in frame from the first base. Study-wide conclusions, independent of this receptor: The quantity of clinical and demographic metadata differed by source and by participant and was supplied without curation.

The sequence links TRBV5-1 to TRBJ1-5; the D gene lacks a confident call. This receptor was taken from a woman aged 50 to 60 with acute or convalescent COVID-19. The source material was peripheral blood. DNA sequence: TGCGCCAGCAGCTGGACCGGGGATCAGCCCCAGCATTTT. It translates to CASSWTGDQPQHF.